This T cell receptor (beta chain) is drawn from a study of blood T cell repertoires in COVID-19. Repertoires were generated with immunoSEQ multiplex PCR, while TCRdb's copy carries only in-frame clones and drops some. The table has 250,000 to 300,000 clones, roughly 90% seen once. The V end was cut by 3 bases, the J end by 3 bases, with 11 bases between. In germline, CDR1 is LNHDA, CDR2 SQIVND (reference sequence). There are 14 residues in the CDR3. The chain combines TRBV19 with TRBJ1-2; possibly TRBD1 for D (6 bases). The sample was peripheral blood. This TCR was recovered from a woman in her twenties or thirties with COVID-19, enrolled during active disease. The CDR3 here is CASSMQGRDYGYTF. The CDR3 DNA reads TGTGCCAGTAGTATGCAGGGGAGGGACTATGGCTACACCTTC.